The 25 T cell receptor beta chains listed next were all sequenced from one sample in a study of beta chain features in type 1 diabetes. No antigen has been assigned to these receptors. Expressed TCRB transcripts got sequenced, as all isolated RNA was reverse transcribed. This table comes from immunoSEQ multiplex PCR, and its TCRdb copy is limited to in-frame clones, with some not included. The repertoire holds hundreds of thousands of clones, with roughly a tenth as singletons. Broader study findings: For Type 1 diabetes patients, all four CD4+ subsets carried TCRB CDR3s that were moderately but significantly shorter.

The sample was naive CD4+ T cells from blood. The receptors here all came from a man aged 30 to 45 with type 1 diabetes.

This clone occurred a few times. The rearrangement links TRBV9 to TRBJ2-1, with D tentatively TRBD2 (6 bases). V dropped 0 bases and J dropped 0 bases, with 7 bases sitting between them. Germline V gene data show CDR1 as SGDLS and CDR2 as YYNGEE. The CDR3 consists of 15 residues. Here the CDR3 reads CASSVGRASYNEQFF. CDR3 nucleotides: TGTGCCAGCAGCGTAGGGAGGGCCTCCTACAATGAGCAGTTCTTC. Supplemented by reference TRBV9 and TRBJ2-1, the full variable domain reads DSGVTQTPKHLITATGQRVTLRCSPRSGDLSVYWYQQSLDQGLQFLIQYYNGEERAKGNILERFSAQQFPDLHSELNLSSLELGDSALYFCASSVGRASYNEQFFGPGTRLTVL.

Worth noting for this clone: Other nucleotide sequences in the sample specify the same CDR3. This chain joins TRBV4-2 and TRBJ2-5; the match to TRBD2 covers 7 bases. CDR1 is LGHNA, CDR2 YNFKEQ, per germline. The CDR3 totals 14 residues. V lost 1 base, J lost 4 bases, and 3 bases stayed unmatched. CDR3 sequence reads: CASSQAGGGETQYF. The CDR3 coding sequence is TGTGCCAGCAGCCAAGCGGGAGGTGGAGAGACCCAGTACTTC.

This clone was recorded a few times. V is TRBV5-1 and J is TRBJ2-5; 10 bases line up with TRBD1. The CDR3 consists of 15 residues. Germline V lookup: CDR1 SGHRS, CDR2 YFSETQ. Trimming at V came to 2 bases and at J to 5 bases, leaving 6 bases not matched to a gene. In DNA form, the CDR3 reads TGCGCCAGCAGCTTAGGGACAGGGGCGTCCGAGACCCAGTACTTC. Protein sequence: CASSLGTGASETQYF.

CDR3 sequence (DNA): TGTGCCGCAGGAGGGGACAGATTTACCTACGAGCAGTACTTC. Amino acids: CAAGGDRFTYEQYF. V and J are TRBV7-9 and TRBJ2-7; possible D gene TRBD1, 7 bases. This CDR3 is built from 14 residues. Between the trimmed V and J ends, which lost 11 bases and 2 bases, there was a span of 19 bases. Germline values: CDR1 SEHNR, CDR2 FQNEAQ (reference sequence).

This chain connects TRBV5-4 to TRBJ2-3; TRBD2 agrees at 12 bases. The V and J ends lost 0 bases and 5 bases, in that order; junction bases with no gene match: 4. The CDR3 loop spans 16 amino acids. From germline, CDR1 is SGHNT and CDR2 YYREEE (reference sequence). DNA of the CDR3: TGTGCCAGCAGCTTGGGGCTAGCGGGGGGGAAAGATACGCAGTATTTT. Translated: CASSLGLAGGKDTQYF.

This clone appeared a few times. The chain has TRBV6-1 and TRBJ2-7, with a weak D call TRBD1 (6 bases). Trimming left V 6 bases short and J 5 bases short, with 17 bases between. Germline V gives CDR1 MNHNS, CDR2 SASEGT. CDR3 length equals 14 residues. The CDR3 nucleotides read TGTGCCAGCAGACGACAGGTATCAGGGAACGAGCAGTACTTC. Translation: CASRRQVSGNEQYF.

The chain is built from TRBV7-9 and TRBJ1-3; D ambiguous. This CDR3 has 14 residues. V lost 1 base and J 0 bases, leaving 4 bases between the germline ends. Germline CDR1 is SEHNR and CDR2 is FQNEAQ (reference sequence). The CDR3, as DNA: TGTGCCAGCAGCTTAGTCTACTCTGGAAACACCATATATTTT. It translates to CASSLVYSGNTIYF.

This clone was recorded a few times. The V call is TRBV5-1, the J call TRBJ2-1, with TRBD1 identical over 10 bases. There are 15 residues in the CDR3. Germline V CDR1 and CDR2: SGHRS, YFSETQ. With 1 base clipped from V and 6 bases from J, the junction kept 4 bases outside the gene matches. CDR3 residues: CASSLSDRGINEQFF. CDR3 in DNA: TGCGCCAGCAGCTTGTCGGACAGGGGGATCAATGAGCAGTTCTTC.

The table lists this clone with a few counts. The chain carries TRBV28 and TRBJ2-7; 9 nucleotides agree with TRBD1. Trimming at V came to 7 bases and at J to 9 bases, leaving 16 bases not matched to a gene. The length of the CDR3 is 15 residues. Germline V gene sequence: CDR1 MDHEN, CDR2 SYDVKM. CDR3 nucleotide sequence: TGTGCCAGCATACCCCGGACAGGGGTCTTTGGTGGGCAGTACTTC. Protein sequence: CASIPRTGVFGGQYF.

The sample holds a few counts of this clone. J is TRBJ1-2 and V is TRBV18; TRBD1 might be the D (6 bases). Germline CDR1 reads KGHSH; CDR2 reads LQKENI. The CDR3 contains 14 residues. Trimming pared 5 bases from V and 4 bases from J, leaving 14 bases between. This chain's CDR3 is CASSETTGSYGYTF. CDR3 bases: TGTGCCAGCTCAGAGACGACAGGAAGCTATGGCTACACCTTC.

The chain combines TRBV21-1 with TRBJ2-3; the D call in the table, TRBD1, was not verified against the DNA. TRBV21-1 is listed as a pseudogene. This CDR3 contains 15 residues. CDR3 in DNA: TGTGCCAGCAGCAAAGTGGTCCAGTGCACAGATACGCAGTATTTT. Its translation is CASSKVVQCTDTQYF.

This chain links TRBV5-1 with TRBJ2-1; 7 positions match TRBD1. From germline, CDR1 is SGHRS and CDR2 YFSETQ. The ends lost 2 bases at V and 7 bases at J; junction bases unmatched: 9. CDR3 length equals 15 residues. The CDR3 protein is CASSFYWTGNNEQFF. The CDR3 DNA reads as TGCGCCAGCAGCTTTTACTGGACAGGCAATAATGAGCAGTTCTTC.

This clone was counted a few times. The V call is TRBV28, the J call TRBJ2-7; 9 bases map to TRBD1. This CDR3 region has 12 residues. The V gene's germline CDR1 is MDHEN and CDR2 SYDVKM. The junction had 5 bases not matched to a gene; V was cut back by 8 bases and J by 6 bases. CDR3 coding DNA: TGTGCCAGCTCGGGACAGGGCTTCGAGCAGTACTTC. Amino acids: CASSGQGFEQYF.

For the CDR3, the DNA is TGTGCCAGCAGCTTCTGGGACAGGGGGAACTACGAGCAGTACTTC. Amino acid sequence: CASSFWDRGNYEQYF. This chain links TRBV5-6 with TRBJ2-7; 11 bases line up with TRBD1. The CDR3 totals 15 residues. The germline gives CDR1 SGHDT, CDR2 YYEEEE. Trimming cost V 2 bases and J 3 bases; bases outside gene matches: 4.

This clone was seen a few times. The V call is TRBV5-6, the J call TRBJ2-1; 8 bases fit TRBD2. CDR1 and CDR2 from the germline V gene are SGHDT and YYEEEE. The V gene end was trimmed by 2 bases and the J gene end by 0 bases; junction bases not matched to a gene: 4. The CDR3 is 16 residues long. In nucleotides, the CDR3 is TGTGCCAGCAGCTTCCGGACTAGCTTCTCCTACAATGAGCAGTTCTTC. Amino acid sequence: CASSFRTSFSYNEQFF.

This clone occurred a few times. V gene TRBV5-6 combines with J gene TRBJ1-1; TRBD1 matches 7 bases. The CDR3 loop spans 13 amino acids. Germline CDR1 SGHDT, CDR2 YYEEEE. The ends lost 3 bases at V and 6 bases at J; junction bases unmatched: 5. The CDR3 loop is CASSSQGGAEAFF. In DNA, the CDR3 is TGTGCCAGCAGCTCCCAGGGGGGAGCTGAAGCTTTCTTT.

This clone was counted only a few times. The chain carries TRBV25-1 and TRBJ1-2; TRBD1 aligns across 11 bases. Germline-derived CDR1 and CDR2 are MGHDK and SYGVNS. The CDR3 has 15 residues. V lost 8 bases to trimming and J lost 4 bases; unmatched junction nucleotides: 9. CDR3 amino acids: CASAGTGGLGYGYTF. CDR3 DNA: TGTGCCAGCGCCGGGACAGGGGGTTTAGGCTATGGCTACACCTTC.

This clone was counted a few times. The V gene is TRBV4-2, the J gene TRBJ1-4; D is unresolved. Germline CDR1 and CDR2: LGHNA and YNFKEQ. V lost 1 base, J lost 0 bases, and 3 bases lay in between. This CDR3 is built from 14 residues. The CDR3 coding sequence is TGTGCCAGCAGCCAAGCTGCAACTAATGAAAAACTGTTTTTT. Encoded protein: CASSQAATNEKLFF.

The genes are TRBV5-6 and TRBJ2-7, with 7 bases matching TRBD1. The CDR3 sequence is 12 residues long. V lost 4 bases and J lost 6; bases outside the gene matches: 4. Germline V gives CDR1 SGHDT, CDR2 YYEEEE. DNA of the CDR3: TGTGCCAGCAGCCAGACAGGGCCCGAGCAGTACTTC. Protein sequence: CASSQTGPEQYF.

This chain connects TRBV29-1 to TRBJ1-1; D might be TRBD1 (6 bases). Germline CDR1 reads SQVTM; CDR2 reads ANQGSEA. CDR3 length: 12 amino acids. Trimming shortened V by 6 bases and J by 1 base, and 9 bases separated the two germline ends. CDR3: CSVQGRNTEAFF. The CDR3 DNA reads as TGCAGCGTCCAGGGGAGGAACACTGAAGCTTTCTTT.

This clone was seen a handful of times. V and J are TRBV30 and TRBJ2-3, with D uncertain. Germline CDR1 and CDR2: GTSNPN and SVGIG (reference sequence). The CDR3 runs 11 residues. Trimming cost V 2 bases and J 8 bases, with 8 bases left between them. CDR3 sequence: CAWSRRVTQYF. CDR3 nucleotides: TGTGCCTGGAGTAGACGGGTTACGCAGTATTTT.

The J gene is TRBJ1-1, the V gene TRBV7-9, with 7 bases lining up with TRBD1. V trimming: 2 bases; J trimming: 3 bases; junction bases outside the gene matches: 3. The germline V gene encodes CDR1 SEHNR and CDR2 FQNEAQ (reference sequence). This CDR3 spans 14 amino acids. This CDR3 reads CASSLNRGYTEAFF. CDR3 sequence (DNA): TGTGCCAGCAGCTTAAACAGGGGTTACACTGAAGCTTTCTTT. Together with reference TRBV7-9 and TRBJ1-1, the CDR3 gives the full variable domain: DTGVSQNPRHKITKRGQNVTFRCDPISEHNRLYWYRQTLGQGPEFLTYFQNEAQLEKSRLLSDRFSAERPKGSFSTLEIQRTEQGDSAMYLCASSLNRGYTEAFFGQGTRLTVV.

In its sample, this clone was seen a few times. The J gene is TRBJ2-3, the V gene TRBV2, with 8 positions matching TRBD1. From germline, CDR1 is SNHLY and CDR2 FYNNEI. The CDR3 spans 16 residues. Losses at the gene ends were 7 bases for V and 3 bases for J; bases not matched to a gene: 12. CDR3 bases: TGTGCCAGCACTACCCAGACAGGGGTAATAACAGATACGCAGTATTTT. Translated, it gives CASTTQTGVITDTQYF.

This chain links TRBV9 with TRBJ2-2, with TRBD2 matching 7 bases. The CDR3 is 15 amino acids. Trimming cost V 4 bases and J 1 base; bases outside gene matches: 4. Germline CDR1 SGDLS, CDR2 YYNGEE. The chain's CDR3 is CASSWGGMNTGELFF. The CDR3 DNA reads TGTGCCAGCAGCTGGGGGGGGATGAACACCGGGGAGCTGTTTTTT.

The chain is built from TRBV7-9 and TRBJ2-7; 11 bases align to TRBD1. J was trimmed by 3 bases and V by 5 bases; bases with no gene match: 9. Germline V gene sequence: CDR1 SEHNR, CDR2 FQNEAQ (reference sequence). This CDR3 has 16 residues. The DNA for the CDR3 is TGTGCCAGCAGCCTGTATGGGACAGGGGGTTTCTACGAGCAGTACTTC. Translation: CASSLYGTGGFYEQYF.